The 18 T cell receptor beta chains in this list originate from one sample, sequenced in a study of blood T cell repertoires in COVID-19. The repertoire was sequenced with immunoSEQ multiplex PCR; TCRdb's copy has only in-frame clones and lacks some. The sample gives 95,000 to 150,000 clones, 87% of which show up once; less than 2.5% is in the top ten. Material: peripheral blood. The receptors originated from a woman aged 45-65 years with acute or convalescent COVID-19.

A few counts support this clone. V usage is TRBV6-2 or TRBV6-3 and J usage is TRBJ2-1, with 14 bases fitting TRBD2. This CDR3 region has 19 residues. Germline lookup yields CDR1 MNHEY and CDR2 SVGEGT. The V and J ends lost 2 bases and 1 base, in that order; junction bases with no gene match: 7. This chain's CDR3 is CASSYPTSGRVGSYNEQFF. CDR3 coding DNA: TGTGCCAGCAGTTACCCGACTAGCGGGAGGGTTGGGTCCTACAATGAGCAGTTCTTC.

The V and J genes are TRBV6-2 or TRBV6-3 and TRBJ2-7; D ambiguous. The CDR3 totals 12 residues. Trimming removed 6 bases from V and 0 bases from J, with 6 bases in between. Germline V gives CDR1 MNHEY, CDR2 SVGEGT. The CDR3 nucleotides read TGTGCCAGCAGCCCCTTCTCCTACGAGCAGTACTTC. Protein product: CASSPFSYEQYF.

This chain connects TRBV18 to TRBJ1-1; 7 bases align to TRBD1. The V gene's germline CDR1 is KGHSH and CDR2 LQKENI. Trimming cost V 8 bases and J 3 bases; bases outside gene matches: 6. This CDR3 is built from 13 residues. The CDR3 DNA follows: TGTGCCAGCGAGGGACAGCCGTACACTGAAGCTTTCTTT. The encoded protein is CASEGQPYTEAFF.

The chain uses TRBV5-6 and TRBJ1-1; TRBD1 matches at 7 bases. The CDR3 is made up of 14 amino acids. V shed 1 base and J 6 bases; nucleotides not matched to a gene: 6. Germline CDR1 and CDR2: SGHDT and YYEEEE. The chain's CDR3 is CASSLRDRVPEAFF. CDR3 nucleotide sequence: TGTGCCAGCAGCTTGCGAGACAGGGTCCCTGAAGCTTTCTTT. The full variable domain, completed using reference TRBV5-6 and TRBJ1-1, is DAGVTQSPTHLIKTRGQQVTLRCSPKSGHDTVSWYQQALGQGPQFIFQYYEEEERQRGNFPDRFSGHQFPNYSSELNVNALLLGDSALYLCASSLRDRVPEAFFGQGTRLTVV.

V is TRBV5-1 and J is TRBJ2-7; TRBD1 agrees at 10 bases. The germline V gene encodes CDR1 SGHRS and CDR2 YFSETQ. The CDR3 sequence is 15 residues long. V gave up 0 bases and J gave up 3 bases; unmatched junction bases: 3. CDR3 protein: CASSLGGQGYYEQYF. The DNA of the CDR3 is TGCGCCAGCAGCTTGGGGGGACAGGGGTACTACGAGCAGTACTTC.

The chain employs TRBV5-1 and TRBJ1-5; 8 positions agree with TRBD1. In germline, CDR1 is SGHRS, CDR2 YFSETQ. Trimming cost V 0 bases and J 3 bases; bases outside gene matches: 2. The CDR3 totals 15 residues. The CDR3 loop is CASSLAGGHNQPQHF. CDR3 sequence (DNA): TGCGCCAGCAGCTTGGCAGGGGGCCACAATCAGCCCCAGCATTTT. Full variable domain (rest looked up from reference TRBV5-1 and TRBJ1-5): KAGVTQTPRYLIKTRGQQVTLSCSPISGHRSVSWYQQTPGQGLQFLFEYFSETQRNKGNFPGRFSGRQFSNSRSEMNVSTLELGDSALYLCASSLAGGHNQPQHFGDGTRLSIL.

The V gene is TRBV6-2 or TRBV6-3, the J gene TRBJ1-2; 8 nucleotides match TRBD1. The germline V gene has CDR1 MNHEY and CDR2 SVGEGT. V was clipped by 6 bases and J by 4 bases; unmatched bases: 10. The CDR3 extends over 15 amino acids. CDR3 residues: CASSRTGFNRYGYTF. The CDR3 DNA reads TGTGCCAGCAGCCGGACAGGGTTTAACCGCTATGGCTACACCTTC.

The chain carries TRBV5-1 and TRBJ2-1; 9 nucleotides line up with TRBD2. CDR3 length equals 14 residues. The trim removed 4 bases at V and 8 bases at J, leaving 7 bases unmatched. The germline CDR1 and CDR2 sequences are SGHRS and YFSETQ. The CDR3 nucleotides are TGCGCCAGCAGCATTAGCGGGAGAGGGGATGAGCAGTTCTTC. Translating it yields CASSISGRGDEQFF.

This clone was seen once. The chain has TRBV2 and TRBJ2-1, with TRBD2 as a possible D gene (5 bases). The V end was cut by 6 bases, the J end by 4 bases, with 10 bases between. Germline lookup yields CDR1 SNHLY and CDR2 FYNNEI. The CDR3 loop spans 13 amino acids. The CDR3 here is CASRTTSYNEQFF. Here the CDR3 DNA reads TGTGCCAGCAGGACCACTAGTTACAATGAGCAGTTCTTC.

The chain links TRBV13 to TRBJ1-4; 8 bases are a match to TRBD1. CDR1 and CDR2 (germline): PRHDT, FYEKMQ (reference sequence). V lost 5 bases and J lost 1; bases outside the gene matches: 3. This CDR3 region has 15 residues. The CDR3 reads CASSPTGGTNEKLFF. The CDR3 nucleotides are TGTGCCAGCAGCCCAACAGGGGGAACTAATGAAAAACTGTTTTTT. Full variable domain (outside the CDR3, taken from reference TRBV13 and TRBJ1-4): AAGVIQSPRHLIKEKRETATLKCYPIPRHDTVYWYQQGPGQDPQFLISFYEKMQSDKGSIPDRFSAQQFSDYHSELNMSSLELGDSALYFCASSPTGGTNEKLFFGSGTQLSVL.

The CDR3 DNA follows: TGTGCCAGTAGTATCGAAGGGGGCGGTCAGCCCCAGCATTTT. Amino acid sequence: CASSIEGGGQPQHF. V usage is TRBV19 and J usage is TRBJ1-5; 7 nucleotides agree with TRBD1. The germline gives CDR1 LNHDA, CDR2 SQIVND (reference sequence). This CDR3 has 14 amino acids. Losses at the gene ends were 3 bases for V and 6 bases for J; bases not matched to a gene: 5. Using reference TRBV19 and TRBJ1-5 for the parts outside the CDR3, the full variable domain is DGGITQSPKYLFRKEGQNVTLSCEQNLNHDAMYWYRQDPGQGLRLIYYSQIVNDFQKGDIAEGYSVSREKKESFPLTVTSAQKNPTAFYLCASSIEGGGQPQHFGDGTRLSIL.

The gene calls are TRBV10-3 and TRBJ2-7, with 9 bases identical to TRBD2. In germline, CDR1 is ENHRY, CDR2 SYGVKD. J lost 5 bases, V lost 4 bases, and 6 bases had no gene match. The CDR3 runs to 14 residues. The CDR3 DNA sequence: TGTGCCATCAGTGGGGGACTAGCCGATCACGAGCAGTACTTC. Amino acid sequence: CAISGGLADHEQYF.

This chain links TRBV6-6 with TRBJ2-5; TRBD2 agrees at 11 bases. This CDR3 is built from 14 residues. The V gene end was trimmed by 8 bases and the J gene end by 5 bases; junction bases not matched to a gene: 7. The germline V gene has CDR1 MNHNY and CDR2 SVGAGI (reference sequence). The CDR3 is CASGGSGGAETQYF. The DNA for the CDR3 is TGTGCCAGCGGAGGTAGCGGGGGGGCGGAGACCCAGTACTTC.

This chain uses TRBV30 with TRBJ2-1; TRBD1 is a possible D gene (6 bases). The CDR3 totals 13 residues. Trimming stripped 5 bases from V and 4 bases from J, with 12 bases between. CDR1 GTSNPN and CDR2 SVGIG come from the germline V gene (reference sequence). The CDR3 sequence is CAWDTGLYNEQFF. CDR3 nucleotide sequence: TGTGCCTGGGATACAGGGTTGTACAATGAGCAGTTCTTC.

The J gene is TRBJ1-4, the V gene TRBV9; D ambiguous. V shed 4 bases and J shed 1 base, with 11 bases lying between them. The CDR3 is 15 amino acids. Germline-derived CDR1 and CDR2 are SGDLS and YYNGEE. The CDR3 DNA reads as TGTGCCAGCAGCAGAGAAGGCGGAACTAATGAAAAACTGTTTTTT. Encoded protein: CASSREGGTNEKLFF.

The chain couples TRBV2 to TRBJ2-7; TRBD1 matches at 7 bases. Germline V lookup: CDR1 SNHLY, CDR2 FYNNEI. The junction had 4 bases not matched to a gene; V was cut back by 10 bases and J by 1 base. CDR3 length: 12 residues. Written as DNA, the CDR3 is TGTGCCACCCTGACAGGGTCCTACGAGCAGTACTTC. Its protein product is CATLTGSYEQYF.

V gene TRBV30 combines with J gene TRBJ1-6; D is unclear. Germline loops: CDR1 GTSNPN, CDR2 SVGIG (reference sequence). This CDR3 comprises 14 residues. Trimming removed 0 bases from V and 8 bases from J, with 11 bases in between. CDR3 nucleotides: TGTGCCTGGAGTGTACTCGGGTCTGATTCACCCCTCCACTTT. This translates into CAWSVLGSDSPLHF.

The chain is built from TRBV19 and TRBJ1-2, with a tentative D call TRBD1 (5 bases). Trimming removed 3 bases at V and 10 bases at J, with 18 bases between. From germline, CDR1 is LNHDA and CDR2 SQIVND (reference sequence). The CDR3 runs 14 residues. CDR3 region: CASSIPDAGITYTF. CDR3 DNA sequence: TGTGCCAGTAGTATCCCGGACGCAGGGATCACCTACACCTTC.